This record concerns one TCR beta chain sequence. The sample belongs to a study of blood T cell repertoires in COVID-19. At the level of the study: From T cells, B-cell-depleted T cells, or PBMCs came the material, which was cDNA or gDNA.

The protocol was immunoSEQ multiplex PCR, while the TCRdb copy is restricted to in-frame clones and leaves out a portion. The table shows about 130,000 clones, with about 74% occurring only once. Trimming removed 2 bases from V and 0 bases from J, with 8 bases in between. CDR3 length equals 14 residues. The germline V gene encodes CDR1 SQVTM and CDR2 ANQGSEA. Sequencing was carried out using peripheral blood. The chain joins TRBV29-1 to TRBJ1-3; tentative D call: TRBD1 (6 bases). The receptor's source is a man aged 80 or over with COVID-19, enrolled during active disease. The CDR3 DNA follows: TGCAGCGTTGAACAGACAGGCTCTGGAAACACCATATATTTT. This translates into CSVEQTGSGNTIYF.